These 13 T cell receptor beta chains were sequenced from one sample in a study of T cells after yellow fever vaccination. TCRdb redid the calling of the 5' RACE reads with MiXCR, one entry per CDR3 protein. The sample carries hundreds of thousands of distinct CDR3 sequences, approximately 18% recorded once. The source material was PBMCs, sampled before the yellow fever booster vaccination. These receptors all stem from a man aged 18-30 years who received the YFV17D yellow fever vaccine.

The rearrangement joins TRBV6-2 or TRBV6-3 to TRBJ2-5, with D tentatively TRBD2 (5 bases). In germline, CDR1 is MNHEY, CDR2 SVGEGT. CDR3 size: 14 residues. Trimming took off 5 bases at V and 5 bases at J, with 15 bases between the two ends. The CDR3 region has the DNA TGTGCCAGCAGTGGTATACGGAGAGGGGAGACCCAGTACTTC. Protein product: CASSGIRRGETQYF.

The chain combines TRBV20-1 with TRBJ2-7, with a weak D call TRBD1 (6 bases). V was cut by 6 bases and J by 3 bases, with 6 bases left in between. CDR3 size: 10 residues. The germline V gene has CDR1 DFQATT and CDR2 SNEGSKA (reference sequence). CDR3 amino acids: CSARGYEQYV. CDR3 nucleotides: TGCAGTGCCAGGGGCTACGAGCAGTACGTC.

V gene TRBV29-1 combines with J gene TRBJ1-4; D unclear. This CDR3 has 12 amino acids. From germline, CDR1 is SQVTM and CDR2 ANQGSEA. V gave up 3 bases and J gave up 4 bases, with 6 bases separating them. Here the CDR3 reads CSVDIGNEKLFF. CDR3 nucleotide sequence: TGCAGCGTTGACATTGGTAATGAAAAACTGTTTTTT.

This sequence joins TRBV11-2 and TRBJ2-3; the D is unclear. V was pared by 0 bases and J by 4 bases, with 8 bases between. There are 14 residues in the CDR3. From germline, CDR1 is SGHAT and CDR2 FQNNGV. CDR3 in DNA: TGTGCCAGCAGCTTAGAAGTGGCAGCAGATACGCAGTATTTT. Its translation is CASSLEVAADTQYF.

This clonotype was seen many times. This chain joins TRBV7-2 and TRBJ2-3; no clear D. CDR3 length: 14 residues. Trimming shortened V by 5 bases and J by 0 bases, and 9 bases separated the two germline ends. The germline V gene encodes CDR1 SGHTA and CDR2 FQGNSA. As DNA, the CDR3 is TGTGCCAGCAGCCTGACCATGAGCACAGATACGCAGTATTTT. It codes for CASSLTMSTDTQYF.

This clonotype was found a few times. This CDR3 is CASAFGVGYSYNEQFF. The CDR3 region has the DNA TGTGCCAGCGCGTTTGGTGTGGGGTACTCCTACAATGAGCAGTTCTTC. This chain connects TRBV5-4 to TRBJ2-1; D is ambiguous. V lost 7 bases and J 0 bases, leaving 17 bases between the germline ends. The CDR3 is 16 amino acids. CDR1 is SGHNT and CDR2 is YYREEE in the germline V gene (reference sequence). The full variable domain, its missing parts supplied by reference TRBV5-4 and TRBJ2-1, is ETGVTQSPTHLIKTRGQQVTLRCSSQSGHNTVSWYQQALGQGPQFIFQYYREEENGRGNFPPRFSGLQFPNYSSELNVNALELDDSALYLCASAFGVGYSYNEQFFGPGTRLTVL.

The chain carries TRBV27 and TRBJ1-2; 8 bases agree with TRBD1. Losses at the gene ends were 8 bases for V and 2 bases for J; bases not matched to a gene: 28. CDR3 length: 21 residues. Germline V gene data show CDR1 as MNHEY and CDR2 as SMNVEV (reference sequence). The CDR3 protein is CASSRIMLLARDRSANYGYTF. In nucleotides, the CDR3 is TGTGCCAGCTCCCGGATTATGCTCTTAGCCCGGGACAGGTCCGCAAACTATGGCTACACCTTC.

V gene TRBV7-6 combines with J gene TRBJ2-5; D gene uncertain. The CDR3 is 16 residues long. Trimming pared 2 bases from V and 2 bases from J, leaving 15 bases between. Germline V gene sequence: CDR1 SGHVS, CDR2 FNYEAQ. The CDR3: CASSLYFLGTQETQYF. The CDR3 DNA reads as TGTGCCAGCAGCTTATACTTTTTGGGCACACAAGAGACCCAGTACTTC.

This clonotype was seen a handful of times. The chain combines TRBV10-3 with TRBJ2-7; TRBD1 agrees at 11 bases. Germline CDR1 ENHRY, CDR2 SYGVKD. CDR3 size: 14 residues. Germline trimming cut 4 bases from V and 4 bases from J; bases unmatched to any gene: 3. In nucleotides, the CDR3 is TGTGCCATCAGTGGGACAGGGGGCGAATACGAGCAGTACGTC. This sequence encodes CAISGTGGEYEQYV.

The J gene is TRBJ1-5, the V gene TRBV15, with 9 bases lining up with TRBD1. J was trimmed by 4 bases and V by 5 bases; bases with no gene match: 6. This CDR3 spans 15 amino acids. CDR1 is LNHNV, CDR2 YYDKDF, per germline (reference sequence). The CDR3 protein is CATSRDRVWNQPQHF. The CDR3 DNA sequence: TGTGCCACCAGCCGGGACAGGGTTTGGAATCAGCCCCAGCATTTT. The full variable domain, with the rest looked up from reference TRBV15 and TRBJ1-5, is DAMVIQNPRYQVTQFGKPVTLSCSQTLNHNVMYWYQQKSSQAPKLLFHYYDKDFNNEADTPDNFQSRRPNTSFCFLDIRSPGLGDTAMYLCATSRDRVWNQPQHFGDGTRLSIL.

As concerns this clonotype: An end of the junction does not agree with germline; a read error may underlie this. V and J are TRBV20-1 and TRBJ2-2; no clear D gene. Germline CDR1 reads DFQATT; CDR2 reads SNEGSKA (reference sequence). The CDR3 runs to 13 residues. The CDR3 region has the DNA TGCAGTGCTCGAGATACTATAACCGGGGAGCTGTTTTTT. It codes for CSARDTITGELFF.

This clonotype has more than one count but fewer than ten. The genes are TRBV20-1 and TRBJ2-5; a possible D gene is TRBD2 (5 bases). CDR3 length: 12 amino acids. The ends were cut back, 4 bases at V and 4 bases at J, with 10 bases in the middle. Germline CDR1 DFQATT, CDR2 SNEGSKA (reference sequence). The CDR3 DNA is TGCAGTGCTACTAGCACGGGAGAGACCCAGTACTTC. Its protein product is CSATSTGETQYF.

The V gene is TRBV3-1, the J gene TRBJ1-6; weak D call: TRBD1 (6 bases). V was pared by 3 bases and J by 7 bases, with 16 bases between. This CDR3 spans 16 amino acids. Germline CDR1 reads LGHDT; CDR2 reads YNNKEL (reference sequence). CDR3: CASSHIKGDWNSPLHF. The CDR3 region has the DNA TGTGCCAGCAGCCACATAAAGGGGGATTGGAATTCACCCCTCCACTTT.